The 16 T cell receptor beta chains below all came from one sample that was sequenced in a study of a mutant IDH1 vaccine in newly diagnosed glioma. Described time point: week 11, during vaccination. Mutant IDH1 20-mer peptide, at 300 ug, made up each vaccine dose, with topical imiquimod. Generated by immunoSEQ multiplex PCR, the TCRdb table keeps only in-frame clones and is missing some. Of about 25,000 clones listed, about 78% are singletons. Their specific antigens are unknown. The source was PBMCs, collected from a glioma patient whose treatment included an IDH1 peptide vaccine. These TCRs come from a woman younger than 30 with glioma.

The chain carries TRBV2 and TRBJ2-5; the D gene is possibly TRBD1 (5 bases). V lost 1 base to trimming and J lost 5 bases, with 8 bases between them. The CDR3 length is 13 residues. From germline, CDR1 is SNHLY and CDR2 FYNNEI. CDR3 nucleotide sequence: TGTGCCAGCAGTGAAGGGGGCGCCGAGACCCAGTACTTC. Protein sequence: CASSEGGAETQYF.

The genes are TRBV19 and TRBJ1-1; possible D gene TRBD1, 5 bases. V was shortened by 6 bases and J by 6 bases, with 11 bases between the two germline ends. The CDR3 is 12 amino acids. Germline-derived CDR1 and CDR2 are LNHDA and SQIVND (reference sequence). The chain's CDR3 is CASRQVMSEAFF. CDR3 DNA: TGTGCCAGTAGACAGGTAATGTCTGAAGCTTTCTTT.

The chain uses TRBV27 and TRBJ2-7; TRBD2 matches at 16 bases. Germline V lookup: CDR1 MNHEY, CDR2 SMNVEV (reference sequence). Trimming took 5 bases from V and 2 from J; bases not matched to a gene: 3. This CDR3 has 16 residues. The CDR3 bases are TGTGCCAGCAGTAGCGGGACTAGCGGGAGGGCCTACGAGCAGTACTTC. Its protein is CASSSGTSGRAYEQYF.

V usage is TRBV27 and J usage is TRBJ2-7; D remains ambiguous. CDR3 size: 13 residues. Germline-derived CDR1 and CDR2 are MNHEY and SMNVEV (reference sequence). V was cut by 4 bases and J by 0 bases, with 7 bases left in between. The CDR3 reads CASSSRPSYEQYF. In nucleotides, the CDR3 is TGTGCCAGCAGTTCCCGCCCCTCCTACGAGCAGTACTTC.

The chain carries TRBV27 and TRBJ1-1; D not certain. The CDR3 is 12 residues long. CDR1 and CDR2 (germline): MNHEY, SMNVEV (reference sequence). V was clipped by 6 bases and J by 1 base, with 6 bases between them. Here the CDR3 reads CASRWGNTEAFF. DNA for the CDR3: TGTGCCAGCAGATGGGGGAACACTGAAGCTTTCTTT.

The CDR3 DNA sequence: TGTGCCAGCAGCTTAGGAGGGACCTCTAACTATGGCTACACCTTC. Protein: CASSLGGTSNYGYTF. The chain uses TRBV7-2 and TRBJ1-2; D possibly corresponds to TRBD1 (5 bases). The CDR3 contains 15 residues. Trimming stripped 1 base from V and 0 bases from J, with 9 bases between. The germline V gene encodes CDR1 SGHTA and CDR2 FQGNSA.

This chain joins TRBV19 and TRBJ2-1; D gene uncertain. Germline V gene lookup returns CDR1 LNHDA and CDR2 SQIVND (reference sequence). Trimming stripped 3 bases from V and 11 bases from J, with 11 bases between. There are 12 residues in the CDR3. The CDR3 sequence is CASSINTIQQFF. The CDR3 coding sequence is TGTGCCAGTAGTATCAATACCATCCAGCAGTTCTTC.

The rearrangement uses TRBV27 and TRBJ1-1; D unclear. Trimming left V 6 bases short and J 7 bases short, with 12 bases between. The CDR3 sequence is 12 residues long. Per the germline V gene, CDR1 is MNHEY and CDR2 is SMNVEV (reference sequence). CDR3 sequence: CASRRSAHEAFF. CDR3 sequence (DNA): TGTGCCAGCAGGCGGTCGGCACATGAAGCTTTCTTT.

The chain recombines TRBV7-6 with TRBJ2-3; 14 positions agree with TRBD2. J was trimmed by 11 bases and V by 5 bases; bases with no gene match: 9. Germline V gives CDR1 SGHVS, CDR2 FNYEAQ. The CDR3 is made up of 15 amino acids. CDR3 region: CASSDWTSGGSGQYF. The CDR3 DNA reads as TGTGCCAGCAGCGACTGGACTAGCGGGGGGTCCGGGCAGTATTTT. The whole variable domain, remainder taken from reference TRBV7-6 and TRBJ2-3, is GAGVSQSPRYKVTKRGQDVALRCDPISGHVSLYWYRQALGQGPEFLTYFNYEAQQDKSGLPNDRFSAERPEGSISTLTIQRTEQRDSAMYRCASSDWTSGGSGQYFGPGTRLTVL.

The chain is built from TRBV20-1 and TRBJ2-5; no definite D call. Trimming took off 3 bases at V and 5 bases at J, with 7 bases between the two ends. Per the germline V gene, CDR1 is DFQATT and CDR2 is SNEGSKA (reference sequence). The CDR3 is 11 residues long. The CDR3 sequence is CSARLWETQYF. For the CDR3, the DNA is TGCAGTGCTAGGCTGTGGGAGACCCAGTACTTC.

The genes are TRBV5-1 and TRBJ2-5; D is unclear. The closer fit of TRBJ2-7 to the DNA end suggests the J call may be wrong. Germline V gene data show CDR1 as SGHRS and CDR2 as YFSETQ. The CDR3 consists of 14 residues. CDR3 coding DNA: TGCGCCAGCAGCTTGGACAGCAGCTCCTACGAGCAGTACTTC. Its translation is CASSLDSSSYEQYF.

This clone was detected only a few times. The chain employs TRBV6-4 and TRBJ2-6; tentative D call: TRBD1 (5 bases). V lost 6 bases and J lost 0, with 9 bases in between. The CDR3 is 15 residues long. The germline CDR1 and CDR2 sequences are MRHNA and SNTAGT. This CDR3 reads CASSNRSSGANVLTF. The CDR3 DNA reads TGTGCCAGCAGCAACAGGAGCTCTGGGGCCAACGTCCTGACTTTC.

This clone occurred once. This sequence joins TRBV11-2 and TRBJ1-3, with D uncertain. V was shortened by 3 bases and J by 3 bases, with 9 bases between the two germline ends. Germline V lookup: CDR1 SGHAT, CDR2 FQNNGV. CDR3 length equals 14 residues. CDR3 in amino acids: CASSLGEGGNTIYF. CDR3 coding DNA: TGTGCCAGCAGCTTGGGCGAGGGTGGAAACACCATATATTTT.

This clone has more than one count but fewer than ten. The chain couples TRBV4-1 to TRBJ2-1; 8 bases are a match to TRBD1. CDR1 and CDR2 from the germline V gene are MGHRA and YSYEKL. This CDR3 spans 15 amino acids. The V and J ends lost 1 base and 3 bases, in that order; junction bases with no gene match: 2. CDR3 DNA: TGCGCCAGCAGCCAAGTACAGGGGGTCTACAATGAGCAGTTCTTC. Encoded protein: CASSQVQGVYNEQFF.

The V and J genes are TRBV28 and TRBJ2-1; 11 bases agree with TRBD2. Germline CDR1 is MDHEN and CDR2 is SYDVKM. V shed 6 bases, J shed 7 bases, and the junction held 11 bases outside the gene matches. The CDR3 spans 16 residues. CDR3 nucleotide sequence: TGTGCCAGCAGCCGGACTTCTAGCGGGAGGTGGAATGAGCAGTTCTTC. Amino acids: CASSRTSSGRWNEQFF.

The CDR3 DNA reads TGTGCCAGCAGCCCCGGAGGACTAGTCTTGTCCAATGAGCAGTTCTTC. Protein product: CASSPGGLVLSNEQFF. The J gene is TRBJ2-1, the V gene TRBV9, with 7 nucleotides matching TRBD2. CDR3 length equals 16 residues. Per the germline V gene, CDR1 is SGDLS and CDR2 is YYNGEE. The junction had 13 bases not matched to a gene; V was cut back by 4 bases and J by 6 bases. Using reference TRBV9 and TRBJ2-1 for the parts outside the CDR3, the full variable domain is DSGVTQTPKHLITATGQRVTLRCSPRSGDLSVYWYQQSLDQGLQFLIQYYNGEERAKGNILERFSAQQFPDLHSELNLSSLELGDSALYFCASSPGGLVLSNEQFFGPGTRLTVL.